Below are 18 T cell receptor beta chains sequenced from a single sample in a study of CD8 T cells in ankylosing spondylitis. Study-level results: Blood from ankylosing spondylitis patients appeared to carry a characteristic roughly 8-variant TCR beta motif.

No antigen is known for these receptors. TCRdb re-called the 5' RACE reads with MiXCR, one entry per CDR3 protein. Of 300,000 to 400,000 distinct CDR3 sequences listed, more than 20% were seen once; the top ten hold less than 20%. The source material was blood, either unsorted or a sorted T cell fraction (not recorded which). The receptors stem from a male donor with ankylosing spondylitis.

This clonotype was counted only a few times. The chain links TRBV10-3 to TRBJ2-2; the D gene is possibly TRBD1 (5 bases). Germline CDR1 ENHRY, CDR2 SYGVKD. The CDR3 is made up of 12 amino acids. The V and J ends lost 6 bases and 3 bases respectively, with 5 bases between them. The CDR3 DNA sequence: TGTGCCATCAGCAGGGACACCGGGGAGCTGTTTTTT. This encodes CAISRDTGELFF.

This clonotype appeared a few times. The chain employs TRBV30 and TRBJ1-4; D gene unclear. The V end was cut by 4 bases, the J end by 4 bases, with 10 bases between. Germline V gives CDR1 GTSNPN, CDR2 SVGIG (reference sequence). The CDR3 runs to 13 residues. For the CDR3, the DNA is TGTGCCTGGAAAAGGCTGCATAATGAAAAACTGTTTTTT. Translated: CAWKRLHNEKLFF.

This clonotype was detected ten times or more. The chain uses TRBV29-1 and TRBJ2-3; TRBD1 matches 7 bases. Unmatched junction bases numbered 6, after V lost 6 bases and J lost 0 bases. The CDR3 totals 14 residues. Germline V gene sequence: CDR1 SQVTM, CDR2 ANQGSEA. The CDR3 loop is CSVHGQVSTDTQYF. Written as DNA, the CDR3 is TGCAGCGTCCACGGACAGGTTAGCACAGATACGCAGTATTTT.

This clonotype was seen a handful of times. CDR3 region: CASSPTSGTSGSLQGYNEQFF. CDR3 bases: TGTGCCAGCAGCCCTACGAGCGGGACTAGCGGGAGTCTCCAGGGTTACAATGAGCAGTTCTTC. This chain links TRBV5-6 with TRBJ2-1, with 14 bases identical to TRBD2. CDR1 is SGHDT and CDR2 is YYEEEE in the germline V gene. CDR3 length: 21 amino acids. V dropped 4 bases and J dropped 4; count of bases not matched to a gene: 19.

This chain joins TRBV20-1 and TRBJ1-1; D remains unclear. Deletions cut 0 bases from V and 4 bases from J, with 6 bases between. This CDR3 is 12 amino acids long. In germline, CDR1 is DFQATT, CDR2 SNEGSKA (reference sequence). CDR3 protein: CSAREPRTEAFF. CDR3 nucleotide sequence: TGCAGTGCTAGAGAACCTCGCACTGAAGCTTTCTTT.

This clonotype was seen a handful of times. The genes are TRBV12-3 or TRBV12-4 and TRBJ2-7; D perhaps matches TRBD1 (6 bases). There are 13 residues in the CDR3. Trimming cost V 6 bases and J 4 bases, with 13 bases left between them. Here the CDR3 reads CASRKTGRYEQYF. The CDR3 bases are TGTGCCAGCAGGAAAACAGGGCGATACGAGCAGTACTTC.

The V gene is TRBV5-1, the J gene TRBJ2-1; TRBD2 matches 8 bases. V dropped 3 bases and J dropped 6; count of bases not matched to a gene: 5. The CDR3 runs to 14 residues. Germline values: CDR1 SGHRS, CDR2 YFSETQ. The CDR3 sequence is CASSWGLGGNEQFF. Here the CDR3 DNA reads TGCGCCAGCAGCTGGGGACTAGGGGGCAATGAGCAGTTCTTC.

The sample holds one count of this clonotype. The CDR3 here is CASSPGLVLRTDTQYF. In DNA, the CDR3 is TGTGCCAGCAGCCCCGGTCTTGTGCTGCGCACAGATACGCAGTATTTT. The rearrangement uses TRBV5-6 and TRBJ2-3; no definite D call. Germline CDR1 SGHDT, CDR2 YYEEEE. V was trimmed by 4 bases and J by 1 base, leaving 16 bases between them. The CDR3 covers 16 residues. The full variable domain, in which reference TRBV5-6 and TRBJ2-3 provide the parts outside the CDR3, is DAGVTQSPTHLIKTRGQQVTLRCSPKSGHDTVSWYQQALGQGPQFIFQYYEEEERQRGNFPDRFSGHQFPNYSSELNVNALLLGDSALYLCASSPGLVLRTDTQYFGPGTRLTVL.

This clonotype was observed a handful of times. The chain combines TRBV9 with TRBJ2-1; D unresolved. Trimming took 1 base from V and 0 from J, leaving 11 bases between them. This CDR3 has 16 residues. Germline CDR1 and CDR2: SGDLS and YYNGEE. The CDR3 nucleotides read TGTGCCAGCAGCGTACAAGGGCATTCCTCCTACAATGAGCAGTTCTTC. Its translation: CASSVQGHSSYNEQFF. Full variable domain (remainder filled in from reference TRBV9 and TRBJ2-1): DSGVTQTPKHLITATGQRVTLRCSPRSGDLSVYWYQQSLDQGLQFLIQYYNGEERAKGNILERFSAQQFPDLHSELNLSSLELGDSALYFCASSVQGHSSYNEQFFGPGTRLTVL.

Details on this clonotype: A junction boundary mismatches the germline segment, possibly from a read error. V gene TRBV3-1 combines with J gene TRBJ2-7; TRBD2 matches at 8 bases. The CDR3 covers 17 residues. CDR1 and CDR2 from the germline V gene are LGHDT and YNNKEL (reference sequence). CDR3 DNA: TGTGCCACCAGCCAAGACCTCCTAGCGGGTATTCAATACGAGCAGTACTTC. Protein product: CATSQDLLAGIQYEQYF.

This chain uses TRBV20-1 with TRBJ2-2, with D unresolved. Germline loops: CDR1 DFQATT, CDR2 SNEGSKA (reference sequence). This CDR3 comprises 12 residues. The V end lost 3 bases, the J end lost 7 bases, and 9 bases lay between the germline ends. The CDR3 nucleotides read TGCAGTGCTAGGCGAGATGGCGGGGAGCTGTTTTTT. Translation gives CSARRDGGELFF.

There are a few counts of this clonotype. This chain connects TRBV2 to TRBJ1-3, with 7 bases fitting TRBD1. Germline CDR1 is SNHLY and CDR2 is FYNNEI. Trimming removed 2 bases from V and 6 bases from J; junction bases left unmatched: 4. CDR3 length: 14 residues. The CDR3: CASSETGAENTIYF. Written as DNA, the CDR3 is TGTGCCAGCAGTGAAACAGGGGCGGAAAACACCATATATTTT.

This clonotype occurred a few times. The chain has TRBV3-1 and TRBJ2-5, with D tentatively TRBD2 (5 bases). Trimming took 0 bases from V and 5 from J, leaving 13 bases between them. CDR1 LGHDT and CDR2 YNNKEL come from the germline V gene (reference sequence). The CDR3 has 15 residues. The CDR3 coding sequence is TGTGCCAGCAGCCAAGATTGGTCTAGCCTGGAGACCCAGTACTTC. Protein: CASSQDWSSLETQYF.

This chain connects TRBV7-2 to TRBJ2-1; 15 nucleotides match TRBD2. With 5 bases clipped from V and 4 bases from J, the junction kept 6 bases outside the gene matches. There are 17 residues in the CDR3. Germline V gene data show CDR1 as SGHTA and CDR2 as FQGNSA. CDR3 bases: TGTGCCAGCAGCCCTCATGGACTAGCGGGAGGGTACAATGAGCAGTTCTTC. The encoded protein is CASSPHGLAGGYNEQFF.

As regards this clonotype: This may come from a read error, since a much larger clone is one base off. V gene TRBV7-2 combines with J gene TRBJ2-1; no clear D. Germline V gene sequence: CDR1 SGHTA, CDR2 FQGNSA. Between the trimmed V and J ends, which lost 0 bases and 13 bases, there was a span of 13 bases. The CDR3 is made up of 13 amino acids. CDR3 nucleotides: TGTGCCAGCAGCTTAGCGAGATTGACGTACCAGTTCTTC. Amino acids: CASSLARLTYQFF. Using reference TRBV7-2 and TRBJ2-1 for the parts outside the CDR3, the full variable domain is GAGVSQSPSNKVTEKGKDVELRCDPISGHTALYWYRQSLGQGLEFLIYFQGNSAPDKSGLPSDRFSAERTGGSVSTLTIQRTQQEDSAVYLCASSLARLTYQFFGPGTRLTVL.

The V gene is TRBV5-6, the J gene TRBJ2-3, with 7 bases that match TRBD2. Per germline, CDR1 SGHDT and CDR2 YYEEEE. V lost 0 bases and J lost 3; bases outside the gene matches: 7. The CDR3 runs to 16 residues. The DNA of the CDR3 is TGTGCCAGCAGCTTGGGTTGGCGGGAGAGAACAGATACGCAGTATTTT. It codes for CASSLGWRERTDTQYF.

V gene TRBV7-2 combines with J gene TRBJ2-2; the match to TRBD2 covers 10 bases. The V gene's germline CDR1 is SGHTA and CDR2 FQGNSA. With 7 bases clipped from V and 2 bases from J, the junction kept 4 bases outside the gene matches. This CDR3 region has 15 residues. This CDR3 is CASKGLASNTGELFF. The CDR3 DNA reads TGTGCCAGCAAGGGACTAGCGTCTAACACCGGGGAGCTGTTTTTT.

This clonotype was picked up a small number of times. The gene calls are TRBV28 and TRBJ2-5; 8 positions agree with TRBD2. With V trimmed by 3 bases and J by 13 bases, 13 bases remained unmatched. The CDR3 spans 14 residues. The germline gives CDR1 MDHEN, CDR2 SYDVKM. CDR3 in DNA: TGTGCCAGCAGTTTTGGCCAGCCAGCGGGAGTGCCGTACTTC. Protein sequence: CASSFGQPAGVPYF.